This T cell receptor (beta chain) appears in the sequencing data of a study of regulatory T cells in long-lasting Graves disease. Time point defined: persistent/refractory GD, antithyroid drugs over 5 years with positive TRAb. PBMC-derived RNA was used for the TCR library. This clonotype was observed many times. The CDR3 totals 15 residues. Germline CDR1 ENHRY, CDR2 SYGVKD. Trimming removed 3 bases from V and 4 bases from J; junction bases left unmatched: 9. For TCR beta, libraries came from iRepertoire HTBI primers and Arm-PCR of CDR3 regions. TCRdb independently ran MiXCR on the multiplex PCR reads; one entry per CDR3 protein. The sample holds some 430,000 distinct CDR3 sequences, around a fifth seen once.

The rearrangement joins TRBV10-3 to TRBJ2-7; 7 bases agree with TRBD1. Sequences were derived from peripheral blood mononuclear cells (PBMCs), sampled when the disease was refractory, from a patient treated with antithyroid drugs. This sequence was found in a female donor with Graves disease. This CDR3 is CAISDRDRVRYEQYF. The CDR3 region has the DNA TGTGCCATCAGTGACCGTGACAGGGTTCGTTACGAGCAGTACTTC.